The 4 T cell receptor beta chains below were found in one sample sequenced in a study of cytomegalovirus exposure and HLA in healthy donors (dated by TCRdb to the late 2010s). Library generation was performed with the immunoSEQ multiplex PCR assay. For the multiplex PCR, a mixture combining 60 forward primers for TCR Vbeta segments and 13 reverse primers for TCR Jbeta segments was used. TCRdb carries this immuneACCESS record with in-frame sequences only. Its versions omit some clonotypes, under half of them owing to an unresolved V gene in the studies checked, with the rest unexplained. The sample table shows around 230,000 clones, and about 85% are seen once. The ten most abundant clones make up around 0.22% of the sample. Source material: PBMCs. All receptors come from a girl aged 2-15 years in good health and CMV-seronegative.

V usage is TRBV7-9 and J usage is TRBJ2-7, with D perhaps matching TRBD1 (6 bases). Germline CDR1 SEHNR, CDR2 FQNEAQ (reference sequence). The V end lost 2 bases, the J end lost 5 bases, and 19 bases lay between the germline ends. The CDR3 spans 16 residues. The CDR3 spells CASSLLQGMEVHEQYF. DNA for the CDR3: TGTGCCAGCAGCTTATTACAGGGAATGGAGGTACACGAGCAGTACTTC. The full variable domain, completed using reference TRBV7-9 and TRBJ2-7, is DTGVSQNPRHKITKRGQNVTFRCDPISEHNRLYWYRQTLGQGPEFLTYFQNEAQLEKSRLLSDRFSAERPKGSFSTLEIQRTEQGDSAMYLCASSLLQGMEVHEQYFGPGTRLTVT.

The chain is built from TRBV10-2 and TRBJ2-3; 8 nucleotides match TRBD2. The CDR3 runs to 14 residues. Germline V gives CDR1 WSHSY, CDR2 SAAADI. V was pared by 3 bases and J by 6 bases, with 5 bases of the junction left unmatched. CDR3 DNA: TGCGCCAGCAGTGAAGGACTAGCCGGGGATACGCAGTATTTT. This sequence encodes CASSEGLAGDTQYF.

V usage is TRBV6-6 and J usage is TRBJ2-5, with TRBD2 identical over 9 bases. The germline gives CDR1 MNHNY, CDR2 SVGAGI (reference sequence). This CDR3 is 15 amino acids long. V was pared by 2 bases and J by 5 bases, with 6 bases of the junction left unmatched. The CDR3 DNA reads as TGTGCCAGCAGTTACGGGACTAGCTTGGGGGAGACCCAGTACTTC. Its protein is CASSYGTSLGETQYF.

The V call is TRBV10-2, the J call TRBJ2-7; no clear D. The CDR3 has 12 amino acids. Germline CDR1 is WSHSY and CDR2 is SAAADI. V lost 3 bases to trimming and J lost 1 base, with 4 bases between them. The CDR3 sequence: CASSEISYEQYF. CDR3 in DNA: TGCGCCAGCAGTGAAATATCCTACGAGCAGTACTTC.